The clone carrying this TCR beta chain was seen a few times. Its antigen is still unknown. This specimen comes from a study of blood T cells in healthy people across ages. Germline V gives CDR1 LGHNA, CDR2 YNFKEQ. The CDR3 covers 15 residues. Unmatched junction bases numbered 4, after V lost 1 base and J lost 6 bases. Staff drew around 10 milliliters of peripheral blood from each donor. Extraction yielded at least 5 micrograms of total RNA per sample. A sample-barcoded 5' primer and a J-beta primer mix were used in a second PCR of about 7 to 12 cycles. TCRdb recomputed calls from the 5' RACE reads with MiXCR, one row per CDR3 protein. The sample consists of 750,000 to 950,000 distinct CDR3 sequences, almost 30% of them appearing once. Study results and limitations: The study found TCR beta diversity correlated strongly with naive T cell percentage.

These same data were also listed under a study on T cells of mothers and their children.

The source is a woman aged 40 to 50 in good health. V is TRBV4-2 and J is TRBJ1-4; 8 bases match TRBD1. Sequenced material: blood. This chain's CDR3 is CASSQATGEYEKLFF. DNA for the CDR3: TGTGCCAGCAGCCAAGCGACAGGGGAGTATGAAAAACTGTTTTTT.